Listed below are T cell receptor beta chains from one sample, sequenced in a study of T cells after yellow fever vaccination. TCRdb reanalysed the 5' RACE reads using MiXCR and keeps one entry per CDR3 protein. In the table there are approximately 120,000 distinct CDR3 sequences, around 9.8% of which are singletons. Sequenced here: CD8+ T cells sorted from PBMCs, sampled on the day of the yellow fever booster vaccination. Every receptor here comes from a man younger than 30 who received the YFV17D yellow fever vaccine. Both conserved end residues are part of each CDR3. The D gene is left open where the match is weak. Clone size is not always given. Where it is, it says once, few, many or a class for expanded clones.

clone_size d_call j_call v_call cdr3_nt cdr3_aa
few . TRBJ2-6 TRBV7-8 TGTGCCAGCAGCTCGACCGTCTCTGGGGCCAACGTCCTGACTTTC CASSSTVSGANVLTF
. . TRBJ1-2 TRBV4-3 TGCGCCAGCAGCCAAGAGCACTGGGGAGCCTATGGCTACACCTTC CASSQEHWGAYGYTF
. . TRBJ1-5 TRBV7-9 TGTGCCAGCACTAAAGGGGGGCGGCCCGGTCAGCCCCAGCATTTT CASTKGGRPGQPQHF
few . TRBJ2-7 TRBV27 TGTGCCAGCAGTTTATTCCCGAGTGCCTACGAGCAGTACTTC CASSLFPSAYEQYF
. TRBD1 TRBJ1-2 TRBV29-1 TGCAGCGTTGAAGATCGGCAGGGGGCGAGTTATGGCTACACCTTC CSVEDRQGASYGYTF
many . TRBJ2-7 TRBV28 TGTGCCAGCAGGGAAGCCTACGAGCAGTACTTC CASREAYEQYF
. TRBD2 TRBJ2-1 TRBV6-5 TGTGCCAGCAGTCGGGCTAGCGGGGAGTACAATGAGCAGTTCTTC CASSRASGEYNEQFF
. . TRBJ2-5 TRBV12-3/TRBV12-4 TGTGCCAGCAGTTCACCATCCGACCGGAACCAAGAGACCCAGTACTTC CASSSPSDRNQETQYF
few TRBD2 TRBJ2-7 TRBV7-2 TGTGCCGCAGCCAGCGGGGGGGCCAACGAGCAGTACTTC CAAASGGANEQYF
few . TRBJ2-3 TRBV29-1 TGCAGCGTTGAATTTAGCGACTCCACAGATACGCAGTATTTT CSVEFSDSTDTQYF
few . TRBJ1-1 TRBV7-6 TGTGCCAGCAGCTTATACGGGGCAAACACTGAAGCTTTCTTT CASSLYGANTEAFF
. . TRBJ2-7 TRBV12-3/TRBV12-4 TGTGCCAGCAGCCCCGGGACACCCTGGCACGAGCAGTACTTC CASSPGTPWHEQYF
. . TRBJ2-1 TRBV7-6 TGTGCCAGCAGCCCCCAAAGCAGGGGAGGATCCAATGAGCAGTTCTTC CASSPQSRGGSNEQFF
few . TRBJ2-7 TRBV13 TGTGCCAGCAGCTTTTCGACAGGTCCCCCCTACGAGCAGTACTTC CASSFSTGPPYEQYF
. TRBD2 TRBJ2-3 TRBV6-5 TGTGCCAGCAGTCCAGGGGCTAGCGGGGTTCTGGATACGCAGTATTTT CASSPGASGVLDTQYF
. TRBD2 TRBJ2-7 TRBV27 TGTGCCAGCAGTTTAGGGGGGGAACCCTACGAGCAGTACTTC CASSLGGEPYEQYF
few TRBD1 TRBJ2-2 TRBV27 TGTGCCAGCAGTTTATCAGGACAGGGGGGGACCGGGGAGCTGTTTTTT CASSLSGQGGTGELFF
. . TRBJ1-1 TRBV4-1 TGCGCCAGCAGCCAACCGGACAGACTGAGCACTGAAGCTTTCTTT CASSQPDRLSTEAFF
many . TRBJ2-3 TRBV4-2 TGTGCCAGCAGTCAAAACGCCGGGAGTAGCACAGATACGCAGTATTTT CASSQNAGSSTDTQYF
few . TRBJ2-1 TRBV7-9 TGTGCCAGCACCGGACGGGTGTACGGTGAGCAGTTCTTC CASTGRVYGEQFF